This T cell receptor beta chain derives from a study of blood T cell repertoires in COVID-19. Study overall: The United States, Italy and Spain supplied acute and convalescent COVID-19 samples. T cells, B-cell-depleted T cells, or PBMCs supplied cDNA or gDNA.

The CDR3 is made up of 15 amino acids. Germline loops: CDR1 SGHDN, CDR2 FVKESK. V lost 0 bases to trimming and J lost 7 bases; unmatched junction nucleotides: 7. This clone came up once. As processed by the authors: Amplification of reference gene primers provided the estimated nucleated cell counts. Some clones are missing from TCRdb's copy, which holds only in-frame ones; the method was immunoSEQ multiplex PCR. V and J calls and clone size follow that table, whereas D and trimming were derived from the DNA. The sample has approximately 90,000 clones, 85% seen once. Sequencing was carried out using peripheral blood. This chain connects TRBV14 to TRBJ2-7, with TRBD2 identical over 9 bases. This clonotype originated in a man aged 55-75 years with acute or convalescent COVID-19. This CDR3 is CASSQDGAGGREQYF. The CDR3 nucleotides read TGTGCCAGCAGCCAAGACGGCGCGGGAGGGCGTGAGCAGTACTTC.